The T cell receptor beta chain described here comes from a study of STAT5B mutations in CD4+ large granular lymphocyte leukemia. General study points: TRBV06-family usage was enriched in top patient clones (8/27) versus controls (2/35). About a quarter of private leukemic clonotypes occurred rarely in other patients' non-leukemic repertoires.

Note on this clone: Antigen specificity is unknown.

From germline, CDR1 is SGHVS and CDR2 FNYEAQ. The CDR3 loop spans 14 amino acids. Trimming stripped 0 bases from V and 6 bases from J, with 12 bases between. Measured with immunoSEQ multiplex PCR; TCRdb has only the in-frame clones, and not every one. Of fewer than 35,000 clones listed, about 71% are singletons. This sequence was found in a human donor in good health. The gene calls are TRBV7-6 and TRBJ2-7; no clear D. Sequenced sample: CD4+ T cells from blood buffy coats. CDR3 bases: TGTGCCAGCAGCTTAGCTGGTCTATCTACCGAGCAGTACTTC. The encoded protein is CASSLAGLSTEQYF.